This T cell receptor beta chain appears in the sequencing data of a study of siplizumab effects on memory and regulatory T cells. Comment on this clone: Its matching antigen is unknown.

V was shortened by 2 bases and J by 4 bases, with 6 bases between the two germline ends. The CDR3 totals 13 residues. CDR1 is KGHSH, CDR2 LQKENI, per germline. The repertoire was sequenced with immunoSEQ multiplex PCR; TCRdb's copy has only in-frame clones and lacks some. The table lists 90,000 to 95,000 clones, approximately 93% of them singletons, with approximately 5.9% in the top ten. Study observations and caveats: Tregs proliferating in siplizumab cultures lacked confirmation of their suppressive function. Alloreactive sequences that could be traced to unstimulated CD4+ memory cells showed a significant reduction under siplizumab.

What was sequenced was CD8+ T cells sorted from blood. The V and J genes are TRBV18 and TRBJ1-3, with D uncertain. The receptor comes from a human donor in good health. CDR3 DNA sequence: TGTGCCAGCTCACCAGAGACAGGAAACACCATATATTTT. This encodes CASSPETGNTIYF.